Sequencing of this TCR beta chain was carried out in a study of OX40 agonist ivuxolimab in advanced cancers. Looking at the study overall: The patients received agonistic anti-OX40 (CD134) antibody ivuxolimab. Males comprised about 78% of the group, whose mean age was approximately 62 years (range roughly 20 to 85). Patients were dosed intravenously with ivuxolimab at 0.01 to 10 mg/kg every 2 weeks.

Produced via immunoSEQ multiplex PCR; TCRdb's table is partial and in-frame only. The sample holds some 64,000 clones, around nine tenths seen once. V was pared by 1 base and J by 4 bases, with 7 bases between. The CDR3 length is 13 residues. The germline gives CDR1 MGHRA, CDR2 YSYEKL. Whole-study findings and limits: At 0.1 to 3.0 mg/kg, clonal expansion of CD4+ and CD8+ blood T cells had occurred by week 6.

Details on this clone: Its antigen is currently unknown.

The chain recombines TRBV4-1 with TRBJ1-2, with a possible D match to TRBD1 (6 bases). The input for sequencing was CD4+ or CD8+ T cells sorted from blood, taken in a trial of the OX40 agonist ivuxolimab. The clonotype originates from an adult with an advanced solid tumor such as melanoma, head and neck, liver or kidney cancer. This CDR3 is CASSQGTAYGYTF. CDR3 DNA sequence: TGCGCCAGCAGCCAAGGGACAGCCTATGGCTACACCTTC.